Below are 29 T cell receptor beta chains sequenced from a single sample in a study of memory CD8 T cells in hepatitis C reinfection. Some clones are missing from TCRdb's copy, which holds only in-frame ones; the method was immunoSEQ multiplex PCR. The sample has just over 45,000 clones, approximately 89% seen once. The time point was: late/post reinfection, 12 to 24 weeks after detection. No in vitro expansion preceded TCR sequencing of the sorted cells. Sequencing was carried out using naive CD8+ T cells sorted from blood. The receptors stem from a man between 18 and 35 years old with hepatitis C virus infection.

V is TRBV2 and J is TRBJ1-5; TRBD1 agrees at 9 bases. The CDR3 runs to 16 residues. Losses at the gene ends were 4 bases for V and 2 bases for J; bases not matched to a gene: 6. CDR1 and CDR2 (germline): SNHLY, FYNNEI. The CDR3 DNA reads as TGTGCCAGCAGTGGGTCCCGGGACAGGGGCAATCAGCCCCAGCATTTT. Amino acids: CASSGSRDRGNQPQHF.

J is TRBJ2-3 and V is TRBV7-9, with D possibly matching TRBD1 (6 bases). The V end lost 5 bases, the J end lost 0 bases, and 21 bases lay between the germline ends. CDR1 and CDR2 (germline): SEHNR, FQNEAQ (reference sequence). The CDR3 extends over 18 amino acids. Written as DNA, the CDR3 is TGTGCCAGCAGCCCTTTAGCCGCCTTGGGACACAGCACAGATACGCAGTATTTT. This translates into CASSPLAALGHSTDTQYF. Complete variable domain (other parts from reference TRBV7-9 and TRBJ2-3): DTGVSQNPRHKITKRGQNVTFRCDPISEHNRLYWYRQTLGQGPEFLTYFQNEAQLEKSRLLSDRFSAERPKGSFSTLEIQRTEQGDSAMYLCASSPLAALGHSTDTQYFGPGTRLTVL.

This clone was seen a handful of times. This rearrangement joins TRBV5-1 to TRBJ1-1; D not resolved. Per the germline V gene, CDR1 is SGHRS and CDR2 is YFSETQ. CDR3 length equals 13 residues. Deletions cut 0 bases from V and 0 bases from J, with 3 bases between. CDR3 region: CASSLGMNTEAFF. DNA of the CDR3: TGCGCCAGCAGCTTGGGTATGAACACTGAAGCTTTCTTT.

The chain is built from TRBV5-5 and TRBJ1-6, with D maybe TRBD1 (5 bases). Germline loops: CDR1 SGHKS, CDR2 YYEKEE (reference sequence). Trimming took 0 bases from V and 7 from J, leaving 8 bases between them. The CDR3 covers 14 residues. CDR3 sequence (DNA): TGTGCCAGCAGCTTGGGACAGACGAATTCACCCCTCCACTTT. Residues: CASSLGQTNSPLHF. The full variable domain, in which reference TRBV5-5 and TRBJ1-6 provide the parts outside the CDR3, is DAGVTQSPTHLIKTRGQQVTLRCSPISGHKSVSWYQQVLGQGPQFIFQYYEKEERGRGNFPDRFSARQFPNYSSELNVNALLLGDSALYLCASSLGQTNSPLHFGNGTRLTVT.

The chain is built from TRBV7-8 and TRBJ2-7; D is unresolved. Germline lookup yields CDR1 SGHVS and CDR2 FQNEAQ. Trimming pared 4 bases from V and 6 bases from J, leaving 19 bases between. The length of the CDR3 is 15 residues. CDR3 DNA: TGTGCCAGCAGCTATCGACTCCCCCCCGTCTCCGAGCAGTACTTC. It translates to CASSYRLPPVSEQYF.

This clone was observed a few times. The chain recombines TRBV30 with TRBJ1-1, with 10 bases fitting TRBD1. The CDR3 is made up of 14 amino acids. V shed 5 bases and J 3 bases; nucleotides not matched to a gene: 6. The germline gives CDR1 GTSNPN, CDR2 SVGIG (reference sequence). CDR3 bases: TGTGCCTGGGGGACAGGGGCAGGGGACACTGAAGCTTTCTTT. It encodes CAWGTGAGDTEAFF. Supplemented by reference TRBV30 and TRBJ1-1, the full variable domain reads SQTIHQWPATLVQPVGSPLSLECTVEGTSNPNLYWYRQAAGRGLQLLFYSVGIGQISSEVPQNLSASRPQDRQFILSSKKLLLSDSGFYLCAWGTGAGDTEAFFGQGTRLTVV.

This clone turned up a few times. The gene calls are TRBV6-5 and TRBJ2-7, with 8 positions matching TRBD2. CDR1 MNHEY and CDR2 SVGAGI come from the germline V gene. CDR3 length: 15 residues. Trimming removed 2 bases from V and 2 bases from J; junction bases left unmatched: 5. CDR3 DNA: TGTGCCAGCAGTTACGGACTAGCCACCCCCTACGAGCAGTACTTC. It specifies CASSYGLATPYEQYF.

The chain has TRBV19 and TRBJ2-1; 8 bases are shared with TRBD2. The J segment lost 7 bases and the V segment lost 6 bases, leaving 26 bases of the junction unmatched. The CDR3 is 20 residues long. Germline loops: CDR1 LNHDA, CDR2 SQIVND (reference sequence). The CDR3 nucleotides read TGTGCCAGTAGCCTTACCTTAAGACTAGCGCGAAGCGCTTTAGGGAATGAGCAGTTCTTC. Translation gives CASSLTLRLARSALGNEQFF.

This clone was counted a single time. The V call is TRBV27, the J call TRBJ2-3; D gene uncertain. CDR3 length: 14 residues. Germline assignment: CDR1 MNHEY and CDR2 SMNVEV (reference sequence). V dropped 6 bases and J dropped 0 bases, with 10 bases sitting between them. The CDR3 region is CASSLEPSTDTQYF. The CDR3 nucleotides are TGTGCCAGCAGCCTAGAACCTAGCACAGATACGCAGTATTTT.

The rearrangement joins TRBV27 to TRBJ1-5, with D possibly matching TRBD1 (5 bases). Trimming pared 3 bases from V and 6 bases from J, leaving 12 bases between. From germline, CDR1 is MNHEY and CDR2 SMNVEV (reference sequence). The CDR3 is 14 residues long. The CDR3 is CASSFGGYGQPQHF. Written as DNA, the CDR3 is TGTGCCAGCAGTTTTGGGGGGTATGGTCAGCCCCAGCATTTT.

The chain joins TRBV10-3 to TRBJ1-1; the D gene is possibly TRBD1 (5 bases). The germline CDR1 and CDR2 sequences are ENHRY and SYGVKD. V lost 0 bases and J lost 4, with 15 bases in between. CDR3 size: 16 residues. Here the CDR3 reads CAISESLGGGITEAFF. The CDR3 nucleotides read TGTGCCATCAGTGAGTCTCTCGGGGGTGGTATCACTGAAGCTTTCTTT.

J is TRBJ2-1 and V is TRBV5-1; 14 positions match TRBD2. This CDR3 contains 15 residues. The V gene's germline CDR1 is SGHRS and CDR2 YFSETQ. V was clipped by 4 bases and J by 6 bases; unmatched bases: 3. DNA of the CDR3: TGCGCCAGCAGCCCCGGGACTAGCGGGGGCAATGAGCAGTTCTTC. This translates into CASSPGTSGGNEQFF.

Only one count was recorded for this clone. V is TRBV4-1 and J is TRBJ2-5, with D possibly matching TRBD2 (7 bases). Germline CDR1 MGHRA, CDR2 YSYEKL. The CDR3 length is 17 residues. Trimming removed 0 bases at V and 3 bases at J, with 17 bases between. The DNA of the CDR3 is TGCGCCAGCAGCCAAGAAGGGGGGGTGGCGGGGAAAGAGACCCAGTACTTC. The encoded protein is CASSQEGGVAGKETQYF.

The J gene is TRBJ2-1, the V gene TRBV6-6; 7 bases map to TRBD2. The CDR3 has 15 amino acids. Germline trimming cut 1 base from V and 2 bases from J; bases unmatched to any gene: 2. CDR1 is MNHNY, CDR2 SVGAGI, per germline (reference sequence). The CDR3 spells CASSYFAGAYNEQFF. The CDR3 DNA sequence: TGTGCCAGCAGTTACTTTGCGGGAGCCTACAATGAGCAGTTCTTC.

The DNA for the CDR3 is TGTGCCAGCAGCCTCCCCGGGACAGGGCTCGGTGAGCAGTTCTTC. Translation gives CASSLPGTGLGEQFF. This chain uses TRBV7-2 with TRBJ2-1; 9 bases fit TRBD1. V lost 5 bases and J lost 9; bases outside the gene matches: 11. The CDR3 sequence is 15 residues long. Germline loops: CDR1 SGHTA, CDR2 FQGNSA.

This chain links TRBV6-6 with TRBJ2-2, with D possibly being TRBD1 (6 bases). V gave up 10 bases and J gave up 1 base, with 10 bases separating them. The CDR3 is 13 amino acids. Looked up from germline, CDR1 is MNHNY and CDR2 is SVGAGI (reference sequence). The chain's CDR3 is CAMGQKNTGELFF. CDR3 DNA: TGTGCCATGGGACAAAAGAACACCGGGGAGCTGTTTTTT.

The V call is TRBV4-1, the J call TRBJ1-1; D is possibly TRBD1 (6 bases). This CDR3 spans 17 amino acids. The V end lost 0 bases, the J end lost 6 bases, and 20 bases lay between the germline ends. Per the germline V gene, CDR1 is MGHRA and CDR2 is YSYEKL. The CDR3 sequence is CASSQEPYRASFAEAFF. CDR3 DNA sequence: TGCGCCAGCAGCCAAGAGCCTTACAGGGCGAGTTTCGCTGAAGCTTTCTTT.

The chain combines TRBV2 with TRBJ2-5; D perhaps matches TRBD1 (6 bases). This CDR3 contains 14 residues. CDR1 and CDR2 from the germline V gene are SNHLY and FYNNEI. V was clipped by 5 bases and J by 1 base, with 11 bases between them. CDR3 in amino acids: CASSQMDSQETQYF. Written as DNA, the CDR3 is TGTGCCAGCAGTCAGATGGACAGCCAAGAGACCCAGTACTTC.

V gene TRBV7-7 combines with J gene TRBJ2-2; 8 nucleotides align to TRBD2. The CDR3 is 16 residues long. After removal of 5 bases from V and 3 bases from J, the junction contained 8 bases not matched to a gene. Germline CDR1 SSHAT, CDR2 FNYEAQ (reference sequence). In DNA form, the CDR3 reads TGTGCCAGCAGCCCCTGGAGCGGGGGCGACACCGGGGAGCTGTTTTTT. Amino acids: CASSPWSGGDTGELFF.

The chain links TRBV6-6 to TRBJ2-3; D is unresolved. This CDR3 region has 15 residues. CDR1 is MNHNY and CDR2 is SVGAGI in the germline V gene (reference sequence). Trimming took off 5 bases at V and 0 bases at J, with 12 bases between the two ends. The CDR3 nucleotides read TGTGCCAGCAGTCCCCTGAGTGAGAGCACAGATACGCAGTATTTT. Its translation is CASSPLSESTDTQYF.

This chain uses TRBV19 with TRBJ1-2; 9 positions agree with TRBD1. Germline CDR1 is LNHDA and CDR2 is SQIVND (reference sequence). The V and J ends lost 3 bases and 4 bases, in that order; junction bases with no gene match: 9. This CDR3 is built from 16 residues. CDR3 loop: CASSMGTGQGFYGYTF. In nucleotides, the CDR3 is TGTGCCAGTAGTATGGGTACGGGACAGGGATTCTATGGCTACACCTTC. Full variable domain (outside the CDR3, taken from reference TRBV19 and TRBJ1-2): DGGITQSPKYLFRKEGQNVTLSCEQNLNHDAMYWYRQDPGQGLRLIYYSQIVNDFQKGDIAEGYSVSREKKESFPLTVTSAQKNPTAFYLCASSMGTGQGFYGYTFGSGTRLTVV.

This rearrangement joins TRBV28 to TRBJ2-1, with D perhaps matching TRBD2 (6 bases). CDR3 length: 13 residues. Per germline, CDR1 MDHEN and CDR2 SYDVKM. V lost 3 bases and J lost 6, with 9 bases in between. CDR3 nucleotide sequence: TGTGCCAGCAGTTTTGGAGGGTCCAATGAGCAGTTCTTC. Protein product: CASSFGGSNEQFF.

The CDR3 sequence is CASSLVRVGETQYF. Written as DNA, the CDR3 is TGTGCCAGCAGCTTGGTCAGGGTGGGAGAGACCCAGTACTTC. The genes are TRBV11-2 and TRBJ2-5; D is possibly TRBD1 (5 bases). Between the trimmed V and J ends, which lost 3 bases and 4 bases, there was a span of 12 bases. Germline assignment: CDR1 SGHAT and CDR2 FQNNGV. The CDR3 sequence is 14 residues long.

Only a few counts were recorded for this clone. The V and J genes are TRBV21-1 and TRBJ1-4; the DNA was not compared with TRBD1, the D call given in the table. TRBV21-1 is a recognized pseudogene. This CDR3 is built from 15 residues. The CDR3 DNA reads TGTGCCAGCAGCCTAAGGCAGGCAACTAATGAAAAACTGTTTTTT. This codes for CASSLRQATNEKLFF.

The chain links TRBV6-5 to TRBJ1-1; D is ambiguous. With 2 bases removed from V and 3 bases from J, the gap between germline ends came to 10 bases. The CDR3 contains 14 residues. The germline gives CDR1 MNHEY, CDR2 SVGAGI. For the CDR3, the DNA is TGTGCCAGCAGTTACGCGCCAACCGACACTGAAGCTTTCTTT. This encodes CASSYAPTDTEAFF.

This sequence joins TRBV12-5 and TRBJ2-3, with D possibly being TRBD1 (6 bases). The germline V gene has CDR1 LGHNT and CDR2 FRNRAP. The CDR3 has 15 amino acids. Trimming left V 6 bases short and J 2 bases short, with 15 bases between. The CDR3: CASGPSGQLTDTQYF. The DNA for the CDR3 is TGTGCTAGTGGCCCTTCCGGACAGCTCACAGATACGCAGTATTTT.

In DNA form, the CDR3 reads TGCGCCAGCAGCCTTACCACCCTTACCGGGACAGGGGGCGAGCAGTACTTC. Residues: CASSLTTLTGTGGEQYF. The chain recombines TRBV4-1 with TRBJ2-7; TRBD1 agrees at 11 bases. This CDR3 region has 17 residues. The J segment lost 6 bases and the V segment lost 4 bases, leaving 14 bases of the junction unmatched. Germline V gene sequence: CDR1 MGHRA, CDR2 YSYEKL.

The chain uses TRBV30 and TRBJ2-3; tentative D call: TRBD1 (5 bases). Germline V gene sequence: CDR1 GTSNPN, CDR2 SVGIG (reference sequence). Trimming cost V 2 bases and J 4 bases, with 10 bases left between them. This CDR3 contains 13 residues. As DNA, the CDR3 is TGTGCCTGGAGTCTTCAGGGTTCAGATACGCAGTATTTT. Translated: CAWSLQGSDTQYF.

The V call is TRBV28, the J call TRBJ2-7; D remains unclear. Per the germline V gene, CDR1 is MDHEN and CDR2 is SYDVKM. The CDR3 extends over 12 amino acids. The ends were cut back, 6 bases at V and 0 bases at J, with 6 bases in the middle. The CDR3 loop reads CASSPSSYEQYF. The CDR3 bases are TGTGCCAGCAGCCCGAGCTCCTACGAGCAGTACTTC.